This is a list of T cell receptor beta chains from one sample in a study of CD8 T cells in ankylosing spondylitis. TCRdb re-called the 5' RACE reads with MiXCR, one entry per CDR3 protein. Of around 540,000 distinct CDR3 sequences listed, about 13% are singletons. Sample: blood, either unsorted or a sorted T cell fraction (not recorded which). The receptors were gathered from a male donor with ankylosing spondylitis. Both conserved end residues are part of each CDR3. Each record gives: CDR3 protein, CDR3 DNA, J gene, CDR3 length, V gene, clone size, D gene. D genes are given only for firm matches. Only part of the rows carry a size: once, few, many, or a class if the clone is expanded.

cdr3_aa: CASSTQGRGGTEAFF
cdr3_nt: TGTGCCAGCAGTACCCAGGGACGTGGGGGAACTGAAGCTTTCTTT
j_call: TRBJ1-1
cdr3_length: 15
v_call: TRBV27
clone_size: few
d_call: NA

cdr3_aa: CASSSQGSGANVLTF
cdr3_nt: TGTGCCAGCAGCTCACAGGGGTCTGGGGCCAACGTCCTGACTTTC
j_call: TRBJ2-6
cdr3_length: 15
v_call: TRBV5-1
clone_size: many
d_call: TRBD1

cdr3_aa: CATSRQGDQPQHF
cdr3_nt: TGTGCCACCAGCCGACAGGGCGACCAGCCCCAGCATTTT
j_call: TRBJ1-5
cdr3_length: 13
v_call: TRBV24-1
clone_size: NA
d_call: TRBD1

cdr3_aa: CASSPWIRGTGELFF
cdr3_nt: TGTGCCAGCAGTCCTTGGATCCGGGGGACCGGGGAGCTGTTTTTT
j_call: TRBJ2-2
cdr3_length: 15
v_call: TRBV11-3
clone_size: few
d_call: NA

cdr3_aa: CASSQVRTYEQYF
cdr3_nt: TGTGCCAGCAGCCAAGTGAGGACCTACGAGCAGTACTTC
j_call: TRBJ2-7
cdr3_length: 13
v_call: TRBV7-9
clone_size: many
d_call: NA

cdr3_aa: CASSEDRGRYGYTF
cdr3_nt: TGTGCCAGCAGTGAGGACAGGGGGCGTTATGGCTACACCTTC
j_call: TRBJ1-2
cdr3_length: 14
v_call: TRBV6-1
clone_size: many
d_call: TRBD1

cdr3_aa: CASSYSRAAYTGELFF
cdr3_nt: TGTGCCAGCAGTTACTCGAGAGCGGCTTACACCGGGGAGCTGTTTTTT
j_call: TRBJ2-2
cdr3_length: 16
v_call: TRBV6-5
clone_size: few
d_call: NA

cdr3_aa: CSAWAVAGGPSDTQYF
cdr3_nt: TGCAGTGCTTGGGCCGTAGCGGGAGGGCCTTCAGATACGCAGTATTTT
j_call: TRBJ2-3
cdr3_length: 16
v_call: TRBV20-1
clone_size: many
d_call: TRBD2

cdr3_aa: CASSLGGGLHEQFF
cdr3_nt: TGTGCCAGCAGCTTGGGAGGGGGTCTGCATGAGCAGTTCTTC
j_call: TRBJ2-1
cdr3_length: 14
v_call: TRBV5-4
clone_size: few
d_call: NA

cdr3_aa: CASSLKVNYNEQFF
cdr3_nt: TGTGCCAGCAGCTTAAAGGTTAATTACAATGAGCAGTTCTTC
j_call: TRBJ2-1
cdr3_length: 14
v_call: TRBV11-2
clone_size: many
d_call: NA

cdr3_aa: CASSPFLAGDGYGYTF
cdr3_nt: TGTGCCAGCAGCCCTTTTTTGGCAGGGGATGGCTATGGCTACACCTTC
j_call: TRBJ1-2
cdr3_length: 16
v_call: TRBV5-5
clone_size: few
d_call: NA

cdr3_aa: CATSRAGFYNEQFF
cdr3_nt: TGTGCCACCTCGAGGGCGGGATTCTACAATGAGCAGTTCTTC
j_call: TRBJ2-1
cdr3_length: 14
v_call: TRBV28
clone_size: NA
d_call: NA

cdr3_aa: CASRLGGIRTEAFF
cdr3_nt: TGTGCCAGCAGACTGGGGGGGATCCGCACTGAAGCTTTCTTT
j_call: TRBJ1-1
cdr3_length: 14
v_call: TRBV11-2
clone_size: few
d_call: NA

cdr3_aa: CSARDAAGLRGYTF
cdr3_nt: TGCAGTGCTAGAGATGCGGCGGGCCTGAGGGGCTACACCTTC
j_call: TRBJ1-2
cdr3_length: 14
v_call: TRBV20-1
clone_size: few
d_call: NA

cdr3_aa: CASSLGAGGLAFF
cdr3_nt: TGTGCCAGCAGCTTGGGGGCAGGGGGTTTAGCTTTCTTT
j_call: TRBJ1-1
cdr3_length: 13
v_call: TRBV5-6
clone_size: few
d_call: TRBD1

cdr3_aa: CASSWGGLEQFF
cdr3_nt: TGTGCCAGCAGTTGGGGGGGCTTGGAGCAGTTCTTC
j_call: TRBJ2-1
cdr3_length: 12
v_call: TRBV27
clone_size: few
d_call: NA

cdr3_aa: CASSSRKGGLQETQYF
cdr3_nt: TGTGCCAGCTCAAGCCGGAAGGGTGGCCTACAAGAGACCCAGTACTTC
j_call: TRBJ2-5
cdr3_length: 16
v_call: TRBV18
clone_size: NA
d_call: NA

cdr3_aa: CASSERTLAGELFF
cdr3_nt: TGTGCCAGCAGTGAAAGGACCCTAGCCGGGGAGCTGTTTTTT
j_call: TRBJ2-2
cdr3_length: 14
v_call: TRBV2
clone_size: many
d_call: NA